These 27 T cell receptor beta chains share one sample of origin, sequenced in a study of vaccination effects on CD4 cells after COVID-19. Before sequencing took place, the ViraFEST assay used viral peptide pools to expand antigen-specific CD4+ T cells. Subsequent to roughly 9 days of culture, CD4+ T cells were isolated. Previously uninfected by SARS-CoV-2, the vaccine recipients also showed negative nucleocapsid antibodies. Using immunoSEQ multiplex PCR, the repertoire was profiled, and TCRdb retains in-frame clones only, with some absent. The data show some 19,000 clones, over 65% seen once. No antigen is known for these receptors. Sample: CD4+ T cells from PBMCs cultured with HCoV-NL63 spike peptides, taken before COVID-19 vaccination. Receptor source: a human donor who received a COVID-19 vaccine.

This chain connects TRBV7-2 to TRBJ2-1, with TRBD2 matching over 10 bases. This CDR3 is built from 15 residues. V dropped 0 bases and J dropped 5; count of bases not matched to a gene: 1. Germline V gene data show CDR1 as SGHTA and CDR2 as FQGNSA. The CDR3 sequence is CASSLASGGHNEQFF. The CDR3 DNA is TGTGCCAGCAGCTTAGCTAGCGGGGGGCACAATGAGCAGTTCTTC.

DNA for the CDR3: TGTGCCAGCAGCTTAGCTAGGACAGGGGGCTTTGCTAGCACAGATACGCAGTATTTT. It encodes CASSLARTGGFASTDTQYF. J is TRBJ2-3 and V is TRBV7-9, with 11 bases identical to TRBD1. Germline-derived CDR1 and CDR2 are SEHNR and FQNEAQ (reference sequence). The J segment lost 0 bases and the V segment lost 0 bases, leaving 8 bases of the junction unmatched. CDR3 length: 19 residues.

This chain uses TRBV29-1 with TRBJ1-2; D is undetermined. CDR3 length equals 11 residues. V gave up 5 bases and J gave up 4 bases, with 8 bases separating them. Germline values: CDR1 SQVTM, CDR2 ANQGSEA. CDR3 in DNA: TGCAGCGTTCTCTGGGCCTATGGCTACACCTTC. Its translation is CSVLWAYGYTF.

The rearrangement links TRBV10-3 to TRBJ1-2; D is uncertain. This CDR3 comprises 13 residues. V dropped 3 bases and J dropped 7 bases, with 12 bases sitting between them. Germline V gene data show CDR1 as ENHRY and CDR2 as SYGVKD. CDR3 sequence (DNA): TGTGCCATCAGTGATTCGGTCCTTGGTGGCTACACCTTC. This sequence encodes CAISDSVLGGYTF.

The chain is built from TRBV19 and TRBJ2-5; 7 nucleotides line up with TRBD2. The V segment lost 9 bases and the J segment 4 bases; nucleotides outside the gene matches: 8. Germline V gives CDR1 LNHDA, CDR2 SQIVND (reference sequence). This CDR3 is 13 amino acids long. The CDR3 sequence: CARGEGATETQYF. The CDR3 DNA is TGTGCCAGGGGGGAGGGAGCGACAGAGACCCAGTACTTC.

This chain links TRBV5-5 with TRBJ2-1, with D uncertain. This CDR3 has 13 amino acids. Germline V gene sequence: CDR1 SGHKS, CDR2 YYEKEE (reference sequence). V lost 2 bases to trimming and J lost 4 bases, with 7 bases between them. The DNA of the CDR3 is TGTGCCAGCAGCTTCGATATTTACAATGAGCAGTTCTTC. The encoded protein is CASSFDIYNEQFF.

This clone was recorded only once. The chain uses TRBV19 and TRBJ1-1; D might be TRBD1 (5 bases). The CDR3 contains 16 residues. Per germline, CDR1 LNHDA and CDR2 SQIVND (reference sequence). Trimming cost V 8 bases and J 1 base, with 20 bases left between them. The chain's CDR3 is CASLTDRRRGNTEAFF. In DNA, the CDR3 is TGTGCCAGTTTGACAGACAGACGGAGAGGGAACACTGAAGCTTTCTTT. Based on the CDR3 plus reference TRBV19 and TRBJ1-1, the full variable domain is DGGITQSPKYLFRKEGQNVTLSCEQNLNHDAMYWYRQDPGQGLRLIYYSQIVNDFQKGDIAEGYSVSREKKESFPLTVTSAQKNPTAFYLCASLTDRRRGNTEAFFGQGTRLTVV.

The gene calls are TRBV19 and TRBJ2-3, with TRBD2 as a possible D gene (5 bases). Trimming took 3 bases from V and 4 from J, leaving 8 bases between them. From germline, CDR1 is LNHDA and CDR2 SQIVND (reference sequence). This CDR3 has 13 residues. CDR3 sequence (DNA): TGTGCCAGTAGTATGGCCGGGGCAGATACGCAGTATTTT. Translating it yields CASSMAGADTQYF.

Regarding this clone: The junction differs from germline at one of its ends, possibly a read error. The chain recombines TRBV6-5 with TRBJ1-1; D unclear. The CDR3 runs 14 residues. Germline loops: CDR1 MNHEY, CDR2 SVGAGI. CDR3 amino acids: CASSYSTLNPEAFF. The CDR3 DNA reads TGTGCCAGCAGTTACTCGACTTTGAACCCTGAAGCTTTCTTT.

This clone was detected only a few times. V usage is TRBV2 and J usage is TRBJ1-1, with D tentatively TRBD1 (6 bases). The CDR3 loop spans 14 amino acids. Trimming removed 7 bases at V and 4 bases at J, with 16 bases between. CDR1 is SNHLY and CDR2 is FYNNEI in the germline V gene. The CDR3 sequence is CASTTGGAGTEAFF. The CDR3 DNA sequence: TGTGCCAGCACCACGGGGGGGGCGGGCACTGAAGCTTTCTTT. The whole variable domain, remainder taken from reference TRBV2 and TRBJ1-1, is EPEVTQTPSHQVTQMGQEVILRCVPISNHLYFYWYRQILGQKVEFLVSFYNNEISEKSEIFDDQFSVERPDGSNFTLKIRSTKLEDSAMYFCASTTGGAGTEAFFGQGTRLTVV.

The J gene is TRBJ1-1, the V gene TRBV15; D is uncertain. V was clipped by 1 base and J by 8 bases, with 17 bases between them. CDR1 LNHNV and CDR2 YYDKDF come from the germline V gene (reference sequence). The CDR3 spans 15 residues. The CDR3 bases are TGTGCCACCAGCAGAGGTCGGTTACGTTCCACCGAAGCTTTCTTT. This encodes CATSRGRLRSTEAFF.

V is TRBV6-6 and J is TRBJ2-7; D perhaps matches TRBD2 (5 bases). The germline V gene encodes CDR1 MNHNY and CDR2 SVGAGI (reference sequence). This CDR3 comprises 13 residues. V was trimmed by 7 bases and J by 6 bases, leaving 16 bases between them. The CDR3 region has the DNA TGTGCCAGCACCTCCCGGGGATCCGGCGAGCAGTACTTC. Its translation: CASTSRGSGEQYF.

The rearrangement uses TRBV30 and TRBJ1-2; the D gene is possibly TRBD1 (5 bases). Germline loops: CDR1 GTSNPN, CDR2 SVGIG (reference sequence). V was cut by 0 bases and J by 8 bases, with 13 bases left in between. The CDR3 contains 13 residues. The CDR3 region is CAWSVGTSGGYTF. CDR3 DNA: TGTGCCTGGAGTGTAGGGACCTCGGGGGGCTACACCTTC.

The J gene is TRBJ2-7, the V gene TRBV6-6; 11 bases agree with TRBD1. The CDR3 is 15 residues long. V shed 6 bases and J 6 bases; nucleotides not matched to a gene: 10. Germline V gene lookup returns CDR1 MNHNY and CDR2 SVGAGI (reference sequence). CDR3 DNA: TGTGCCAGCAGGCCCGCCCGGGACAGGGGGGGCGAGCAGTACTTC. Translated: CASRPARDRGGEQYF.

The gene calls are TRBV18 and TRBJ2-1; TRBD1 is a possible D gene (6 bases). The CDR3 sequence is 17 residues long. The germline CDR1 and CDR2 sequences are KGHSH and LQKENI. V gave up 3 bases and J gave up 3 bases, with 18 bases separating them. The CDR3: CASSPGMGNRDYNEQFF. CDR3 coding DNA: TGTGCCAGCTCACCGGGAATGGGGAACAGGGACTACAATGAGCAGTTCTTC.

This chain links TRBV28 with TRBJ1-1, with 7 positions matching TRBD1. The CDR3 extends over 13 amino acids. Losses at the gene ends were 8 bases for V and 6 bases for J; bases not matched to a gene: 9. Germline CDR1 reads MDHEN; CDR2 reads SYDVKM. DNA for the CDR3: TGTGCCAGCGGGAAGGGGGCGCCCCCTGAAGCTTTCTTT. Translated, it gives CASGKGAPPEAFF. Based on the CDR3 plus reference TRBV28 and TRBJ1-1, the full variable domain is DVKVTQSSRYLVKRTGEKVFLECVQDMDHENMFWYRQDPGLGLRLIYFSYDVKMKEKGDIPEGYSVSREKKERFSLILESASTNQTSMYLCASGKGAPPEAFFGQGTRLTVV.

V gene TRBV28 combines with J gene TRBJ1-2, with TRBD1 matching 8 bases. CDR3 length equals 14 residues. The ends lost 5 bases at V and 5 bases at J; junction bases unmatched: 7. Germline CDR1 is MDHEN and CDR2 is SYDVKM. The CDR3: CASSLADRGYGYTF. CDR3 coding DNA: TGTGCCAGCAGTCTCGCCGACAGGGGTTATGGCTACACCTTC.

This clone was counted once. This chain connects TRBV28 to TRBJ2-2; D might be TRBD1 (6 bases). This CDR3 spans 17 amino acids. The germline V and J ends were trimmed by 7 bases and 0 bases, with 18 bases remaining between them. Germline V gene sequence: CDR1 MDHEN, CDR2 SYDVKM. The CDR3 DNA follows: TGTGCCAGCAATTTTAATATTTCAGGGGCGAACACCGGGGAGCTGTTTTTT. It encodes CASNFNISGANTGELFF.

This clone was observed a single time. The rearrangement joins TRBV11-2 to TRBJ1-1; unclear D gene. Trimming took off 2 bases at V and 0 bases at J, with 7 bases between the two ends. This CDR3 has 14 residues. In germline, CDR1 is SGHAT, CDR2 FQNNGV. The CDR3 coding sequence is TGTGCCAGCAGCTTATCAGACATGAACACTGAAGCTTTCTTT. This translates into CASSLSDMNTEAFF.

The chain uses TRBV13 and TRBJ2-7, with 8 positions matching TRBD2. The CDR3 is 17 residues long. CDR1 and CDR2 (germline): PRHDT, FYEKMQ (reference sequence). V shed 5 bases, J shed 0 bases, and the junction held 12 bases outside the gene matches. The CDR3 spells CASSPRTSRHISYEQYF. The CDR3 DNA reads as TGTGCCAGCAGCCCTCGGACTAGCCGCCACATCTCCTACGAGCAGTACTTC.

The V and J genes are TRBV6-4 and TRBJ1-2; TRBD1 might be the D (6 bases). Germline V gene data show CDR1 as MRHNA and CDR2 as SNTAGT. Trimming pared 6 bases from V and 4 bases from J, leaving 12 bases between. This CDR3 spans 13 amino acids. CDR3 protein: CASSRGTPYGYTF. The CDR3 DNA reads TGTGCCAGCAGCCGGGGGACACCCTATGGCTACACCTTC.

The DNA of the CDR3 is TGCGCCAGCAGCATCAACCTATTGGGGACTAGCGTAGAGACCCAGTACTTC. Residues: CASSINLLGTSVETQYF. The V call is TRBV5-1, the J call TRBJ2-5, with TRBD2 matching over 10 bases. The ends lost 4 bases at V and 4 bases at J; junction bases unmatched: 13. CDR1 SGHRS and CDR2 YFSETQ come from the germline V gene. The CDR3 totals 17 residues.

The rearrangement joins TRBV10-2 to TRBJ1-2, with D perhaps TRBD1 (6 bases). CDR1 is WSHSY, CDR2 SAAADI, per germline. Trimming took 3 bases from V and 4 from J, leaving 18 bases between them. This CDR3 has 16 residues. This chain's CDR3 is CASSDPGEGELYGYTF. In DNA, the CDR3 is TGCGCCAGCAGTGACCCCGGAGAGGGGGAGCTCTATGGCTACACCTTC.

This chain links TRBV7-8 with TRBJ2-7; D is unclear. Trimming left V 2 bases short and J 2 bases short, with 7 bases between. This CDR3 contains 13 residues. Germline V gene data show CDR1 as SGHVS and CDR2 as FQNEAQ. The CDR3 is CASSLTETYEQYF. For the CDR3, the DNA is TGTGCCAGCAGCTTAACCGAGACCTACGAGCAGTACTTC.

The chain is built from TRBV24-1 and TRBJ2-7; D might be TRBD2 (6 bases). V was clipped by 2 bases and J by 3 bases, with 13 bases between them. The germline V gene has CDR1 KGHDR and CDR2 SFDVKD. CDR3 length: 15 amino acids. Here the CDR3 reads CATSDSGTGDYEQYF. DNA of the CDR3: TGTGCCACCAGTGATTCTGGGACGGGAGACTACGAGCAGTACTTC.

The chain joins TRBV28 to TRBJ2-7, with D possibly called TRBD1 or TRBD2 (8 bases each). V was cut by 7 bases and J by 3 bases, with 22 bases left in between. CDR1 is MDHEN and CDR2 is SYDVKM in the germline V gene. There are 16 residues in the CDR3. The CDR3 is CASITGGGTGDYEQYF. CDR3 DNA: TGTGCCAGCATCACCGGGGGGGGGACAGGAGACTACGAGCAGTACTTC.

This rearrangement joins TRBV10-2 to TRBJ2-2, with D possibly TRBD2 on 6 matching bases. This CDR3 is built from 17 residues. CDR1 and CDR2 from the germline V gene are WSHSY and SAAADI. The ends were cut back, 5 bases at V and 0 bases at J, with 16 bases in the middle. The CDR3 coding sequence is TGCGCCAGCAGTCTCGCGACGGGGGTGGCGAACACCGGGGAGCTGTTTTTT. Protein product: CASSLATGVANTGELFF.